This TCR beta chain was observed in a study of cytomegalovirus exposure and HLA in healthy donors (dated by TCRdb to the late 2010s). Describing the broader study: According to a later analysis, the 120 validation repertoires were produced on the same platform as the 700 or so repertoires of the first cohort. The study combined high-throughput TCR immunosequencing, statistical association of individual TCRs with disease status, and machine learning to predict cytomegalovirus infection status. The aim of the study was to test whether cataloging public T cell receptors could identify signatures of past pathogen exposure. Besides the first cohort of 500 to 700 subjects, a separate validation cohort made up of about 120 different subjects was used.

The donors were included in the validation cohort of 120 subjects, a group kept apart from the approximately 690-subject first cohort. In the case of this clone: The specificity of this receptor is unknown. No base-level quality is on record; no much larger clone is a single base apart.

Study-wide conclusions, independent of this receptor: The classifier was reported to diagnose cytomegalovirus status with high specificity and sensitivity in both the original and validation cohorts. While some public TCRs were present in many individuals, most TCR sequences turned up only very rarely across donors. Three of the identified cytomegalovirus-associated TCR beta chains were confirmed in vitro to be specific for cytomegalovirus antigens. Subsequent analysis determined that TCRs grouped into clusters in the first cohort also showed a tendency toward co-occurrence across the roughly 120 validation repertoires, and 85% to 95% of cluster scores exceeded 0. A later analysis lacked HLA typing for the validation cohort, so it scored co-occurrence in that cohort across all 110 or so repertoires. According to the authors, the approach could potentially be generalized to other disease states and immunological phenotypes. A total of 164 TCR beta chains were listed by the study as associated with cytomegalovirus.

From its cysteine to its phenylalanine, the CDR3 spans 14 amino acids. Kept here is only the CDR3 DNA, which spans 42 bases and is read in frame from base 1. CDR1 is given as MDHEN and CDR2 as SYDVKM, both from the germline V gene. The trim is 8 bases for V and 5 bases for J, with a gap of 19 bases between the germline ends. The library was generated by the immunoSEQ multiplex PCR assay. The original pipeline was this. A statistical classification framework was built for diagnosing cytomegalovirus status from the catalog of TCR beta chain sequences. TCRdb's version of the immuneACCESS table is confined to in-frame rearrangements and falls short of the full clone set. An unresolved V gene accounts for under half of the shortfall where checked; the remainder is of unknown origin. V and J calls plus clone size are reproduced from that table; the DNA served to infer D and trimming. Present in this sample are roughly 260,000 clones, 85% to 90% of which were seen just once. Less than 0.4% of the sample is taken by the ten largest.

The receptor comes from a woman between 18 and 29 years old in good health and CMV-seronegative. Sequencing used PBMCs. The sequence is built from TRBV28 and TRBJ2-7, and perhaps TRBD2 as D gene, on 7 matching bases. In nucleotides, the sequence is TGTGCCAGCCGACCCGGGGGGCCGTTCCACGAGCAGTACTTC. Translation gives CASRPGGPFHEQYF.